Each of the 7 T cell receptor beta chains below was sequenced from the same sample in a study of T cell responses to AZD1222 COVID-19 vaccine. Assay: immunoSEQ multiplex PCR; the TCRdb copy retains only in-frame clones and omits some. The table records around 150,000 clones, around 84% of them present only once. Here the sequenced sample was peripheral blood, taken on day 0 of AZD1222 vaccination. The source of these receptors is an adult in good health.

This chain links TRBV5-8 with TRBJ2-1; TRBD1 aligns across 10 bases. The CDR3 runs to 13 residues. Germline CDR1 and CDR2: SGHTS and YDEGEE. V was pared by 7 bases and J by 4 bases, with 2 bases of the junction left unmatched. In DNA form, the CDR3 reads TGTGCCAGCGGGACAGGGGTATACAATGAGCAGTTCTTC. Its protein product is CASGTGVYNEQFF.

The rearrangement joins TRBV6-1 to TRBJ2-7; D tentatively fits TRBD1 or TRBD2 (6 bases each). Germline V gives CDR1 MNHNS, CDR2 SASEGT. The V end was cut by 0 bases, the J end by 3 bases, with 12 bases between. CDR3 size: 15 residues. CDR3 residues: CASSEAGGGIYEQYF. Written as DNA, the CDR3 is TGTGCCAGCAGTGAAGCTGGAGGGGGAATCTACGAGCAGTACTTC.

The chain links TRBV6-5 to TRBJ1-1, with D possibly being TRBD1 (5 bases). The CDR3 loop spans 14 amino acids. CDR1 MNHEY and CDR2 SVGAGI come from the germline V gene. Trimming left V 5 bases short and J 0 bases short, with 10 bases between. The CDR3 protein is CASSRGVMNTEAFF. The CDR3 nucleotides are TGTGCCAGCAGTCGAGGGGTTATGAACACTGAAGCTTTCTTT.

The gene calls are TRBV4-1 and TRBJ1-2; D possibly corresponds to TRBD1 (5 bases). The CDR3 is 14 amino acids. The germline gives CDR1 MGHRA, CDR2 YSYEKL. The V gene lost 2 bases and the J gene lost 5 bases, with 12 bases spanning the gap. CDR3 in DNA: TGCGCCAGCAGCCAAACGGGGGTAGAATATGGCTACACCTTC. Translated: CASSQTGVEYGYTF.

V gene TRBV12-3 or TRBV12-4 combines with J gene TRBJ1-2, with D perhaps TRBD1 (5 bases). CDR3 size: 13 residues. Trimming removed 5 bases from V and 9 bases from J, with 16 bases in between. In DNA, the CDR3 is TGTGCCAGCAGTGCATCTCCGGGGGGAAGCTACACCTTC. It encodes CASSASPGGSYTF.

The chain is built from TRBV28 and TRBJ1-6; no firm D call. Germline lookup yields CDR1 MDHEN and CDR2 SYDVKM. V lost 6 bases to trimming and J lost 9 bases, with 12 bases between them. CDR3 length equals 13 residues. The CDR3 sequence is CASSPLIGSPLHF. The CDR3 DNA follows: TGTGCCAGCAGCCCGCTGATCGGTTCACCCCTCCACTTT.

This chain links TRBV3-1 (or the pseudogene TRBV3-2) with TRBJ1-1; no reliable D call. V was trimmed by 4 bases and J by 5 bases, leaving 23 bases between them. This CDR3 is 17 amino acids long. From germline, CDR1 is LGHDT and CDR2 YNNKEL (reference sequence). The DNA of the CDR3 is TGTGCCAGCAGCCCCCCTCGGACGGATCCTCGACAAACTGAAGCTTTCTTT. This codes for CASSPPRTDPRQTEAFF.